This passage covers 5 T cell receptor beta chains from one sample sequenced in a study of Graves' ophthalmopathy and Graves' hyperthyroidism. The study amplified TCR beta CDR3 regions using RNA transcripts. First-round RT-PCR employed HTBI primers, with a second-round multiplex PCR after it. In TCRdb, the multiplex PCR reads were re-called with MiXCR into one record per CDR3 protein. The sample lists 200,000 to 250,000 distinct CDR3 sequences, roughly 29% occurring once. The sequenced material came from peripheral blood. Source of these receptors: a man aged 50 or older with Graves' ophthalmopathy.

This clonotype was seen many times. V is TRBV7-9 and J is TRBJ2-5; the D gene is possibly TRBD2 (5 bases). Looked up from germline, CDR1 is SEHNR and CDR2 is FQNEAQ (reference sequence). V was trimmed by 1 base and J by 1 base, leaving 10 bases between them. CDR3 length: 15 residues. CDR3 protein: CASSLGLAFQETQYF. In nucleotides, the CDR3 is TGTGCCAGCAGCTTAGGGCTAGCATTCCAAGAGACCCAGTACTTC.

This clonotype has more than one count but fewer than ten. The chain recombines TRBV12-3 or TRBV12-4 with TRBJ2-5; TRBD1 matches 10 bases. After removal of 5 bases from V and 8 bases from J, the junction contained 11 bases not matched to a gene. The CDR3 contains 15 residues. The CDR3 sequence: CASSRATGQGGTQYF. In DNA form, the CDR3 reads TGTGCCAGCAGTCGGGCTACAGGACAGGGGGGAACCCAGTACTTC.

V usage is TRBV6-2 or TRBV6-3 and J usage is TRBJ1-5; 7 bases line up with TRBD1. The CDR3 consists of 15 residues. J gave up 2 bases and V 5 bases, and 6 bases lay outside the gene matches. The germline V gene has CDR1 MNHEY and CDR2 SVGEGT. The chain's CDR3 is CASSTPTGGNQPQHF. The CDR3 DNA reads as TGTGCCAGCAGTACCCCAACAGGGGGCAATCAGCCCCAGCATTTT.

The chain has TRBV6-2 or TRBV6-3 and TRBJ2-7; possibly TRBD2 for D (5 bases). The CDR3 runs 14 residues. V was trimmed by 7 bases and J by 1 base, leaving 14 bases between them. Germline values: CDR1 MNHEY, CDR2 SVGEGT. The CDR3 bases are TGTGCCAGCACCAACCCGACGGGATCCTACGAGCAGTACTTC. This gives the protein CASTNPTGSYEQYF.

This clonotype was observed many times. This chain uses TRBV27 with TRBJ1-6, with TRBD1 as a possible D gene (5 bases). Looked up from germline, CDR1 is MNHEY and CDR2 is SMNVEV (reference sequence). Trimming left V 1 base short and J 5 bases short, with 9 bases between. This CDR3 contains 15 residues. The CDR3 reads CASSLFGGNNSPLHF. CDR3 coding DNA: TGTGCCAGCAGTTTATTCGGGGGAAATAATTCACCCCTCCACTTT.